The 20 T cell receptor beta chains below were found in one sample sequenced in a study of molecular identifiers for immune sequencing clone quantification. TCRdb processed the PCR reads anew with MiXCR; each CDR3 protein has one entry. This sample has approximately 630,000 distinct CDR3 sequences, with less than 30% found just once. Sequenced material: naive CD8+ T cells from blood, with Jurkat cell RNA spiked in. Subset described: FACS-sorted CD8+CD4-CCR7+CD45RA+ naive T cells. Receptors were obtained from a human donor in good health. Some libraries in this study had Jurkat cell RNA spiked in.

This clonotype was observed a few times. J is TRBJ2-1 and V is TRBV5-4; 9 bases agree with TRBD1. There are 13 residues in the CDR3. Trimming at V came to 5 bases and at J to 8 bases, leaving 5 bases not matched to a gene. Germline loops: CDR1 SGHNT, CDR2 YYREEE (reference sequence). DNA for the CDR3: TGTGCCAGCAGTCTACAGGGGGCTGATGAGCAGTTCTTC. It translates to CASSLQGADEQFF.

The gene calls are TRBV27 and TRBJ1-5; D might be TRBD1 (5 bases). V was pared by 0 bases and J by 3 bases, with 9 bases between. CDR1 MNHEY and CDR2 SMNVEV come from the germline V gene (reference sequence). This CDR3 is 15 amino acids long. CDR3 nucleotides: TGTGCCAGCAGTTTATCGAGCGGGGCCAATCAGCCCCAGCATTTT. Translation gives CASSLSSGANQPQHF.

With regard to this clonotype: No conserved phenylalanine or tryptophan is present at the end of the CDR3, so a read error is the likely explanation. This chain joins TRBV4-3 and TRBJ2-7; weak D call: TRBD2 (5 bases). CDR1 and CDR2 (germline): LGHNA, YSLEER. V lost 2 bases and J 6 bases, leaving 17 bases between the germline ends. This CDR3 is 15 amino acids long. CDR3 DNA sequence: TGCGCCAGCAGCCAATTCCGTGGGAGCTTGGGCGAGCAGTACCTC. It yields the protein CASSQFRGSLGEQYL.

There are a few counts of this clonotype. One base away lies a much larger clone, so this may be a sequencing read error. V and J are TRBV6-5 and TRBJ2-3; no clear D. The CDR3 totals 16 residues. Per the germline V gene, CDR1 is MNHEY and CDR2 is SVGAGI. The CDR3 DNA follows: TGTACCAGCAGTTACTCGAGAGTCACTAGCACAGATACGCAGTATTTT. Translation: CTSSYSRVTSTDTQYF.

A note on this clonotype: A much larger clone is a single base away; this may be a read error. The chain carries TRBV29-1 and TRBJ1-1; D is unresolved. The germline CDR1 and CDR2 sequences are SQVTM and ANQGSEA. The CDR3 sequence is 11 residues long. The CDR3 loop reads CSVPRNTEASF. The CDR3 region has the DNA TGCAGCGTGCCCAGGAACACTGAAGCTTCCTTT.

This clonotype has at least ten counts. The chain employs TRBV6-2 or TRBV6-3 and TRBJ1-1; weak D call: TRBD1 (5 bases). The V end lost 4 bases, the J end lost 1 base, and 7 bases lay between the germline ends. Germline values: CDR1 MNHEY, CDR2 SVGEGT. The CDR3 extends over 13 amino acids. CDR3 amino acids: CASSWGGNTEAFF. CDR3 coding DNA: TGTGCCAGCAGTTGGGGGGGGAACACTGAAGCTTTCTTT.

This clonotype has a count of ten or more. This chain links TRBV27 with TRBJ1-1, with 8 bases fitting TRBD1. From germline, CDR1 is MNHEY and CDR2 SMNVEV (reference sequence). After removal of 5 bases from V and 0 bases from J, the junction contained 2 bases not matched to a gene. This CDR3 contains 14 residues. CDR3 DNA sequence: TGTGCCAGCAGTCCAGGGGGCCTGAACACTGAAGCTTTCTTT. This codes for CASSPGGLNTEAFF.

This clonotype showed up just a few times. V gene TRBV11-2 combines with J gene TRBJ2-7; maybe TRBD1 (6 bases). V lost 1 base to trimming and J lost 7 bases, with 14 bases between them. The CDR3 length is 14 residues. Germline V gives CDR1 SGHAT, CDR2 FQNNGV. CDR3 sequence: CASSLGTVPVEQYF. The CDR3, as DNA: TGTGCCAGCAGCTTAGGGACAGTACCCGTAGAGCAGTACTTC.

Regarding this clonotype: A much larger clone lies a single base off, so this may be a read error. This chain uses TRBV5-1 with TRBJ2-2; D not resolved. Germline CDR1 reads SGHRS; CDR2 reads YFSETQ. V lost 0 bases to trimming and J lost 6 bases, with 12 bases between them. This CDR3 has 15 amino acids. The chain's CDR3 is CASSLGRDNAGELFF. Here the CDR3 DNA reads TGCGCCAGCAGCTTGGGCAGAGACAACGCCGGGGAGCTGTTTTTT.

This clonotype was counted many times. The V gene is TRBV30, the J gene TRBJ2-7; D is possibly TRBD1 (5 bases). Per the germline V gene, CDR1 is GTSNPN and CDR2 is SVGIG (reference sequence). The CDR3 totals 13 residues. V lost 3 bases and J 6 bases, leaving 15 bases between the germline ends. CDR3 in amino acids: CAWSTTGASEQYF. DNA of the CDR3: TGTGCCTGGAGCACCACTGGGGCATCCGAGCAGTACTTC. Drawing the rest from reference TRBV30 and TRBJ2-7, the complete variable domain is SQTIHQWPATLVQPVGSPLSLECTVEGTSNPNLYWYRQAAGRGLQLLFYSVGIGQISSEVPQNLSASRPQDRQFILSSKKLLLSDSGFYLCAWSTTGASEQYFGPGTRLTVT.

Of note for this clonotype: Germline is not matched at one junction end, which may reflect a read error. The V call is TRBV2, the J call TRBJ1-4; 7 positions agree with TRBD1. CDR3 length equals 15 residues. Germline loops: CDR1 SNHLY, CDR2 FYNNEI. CDR3 nucleotides: TGTGCCAGCTACAACCCAGGGGGTTCTAATGAAAAACTGGTTTTT. Protein sequence: CASYNPGGSNEKLVF.

At least ten counts were recorded for this clonotype. The rearrangement links TRBV20-1 to TRBJ2-4; a weak D match, TRBD2 (7 bases). This CDR3 region has 15 residues. The germline CDR1 and CDR2 sequences are DFQATT and SNEGSKA (reference sequence). Trimming left V 6 bases short and J 8 bases short, with 23 bases between. This CDR3 is CSAALPTGRGDIQYF. The CDR3 nucleotides read TGCAGTGCCGCCCTACCTACGGGGAGGGGGGACATTCAGTACTTC.

This clonotype was detected ten times or more. The chain has TRBV6-2 or TRBV6-3 and TRBJ2-2; TRBD1 matches at 9 bases. V shed 3 bases, J shed 2 bases, and the junction held 10 bases outside the gene matches. This CDR3 has 18 residues. Germline V lookup: CDR1 MNHEY, CDR2 SVGEGT. CDR3 amino acids: CASSYLKPGQGNTGELFF. CDR3 nucleotides: TGTGCCAGCAGTTATCTTAAGCCGGGACAGGGAAACACCGGGGAGCTGTTTTTT.

This clonotype was seen repeatedly, ten times or more. V and J are TRBV7-9 and TRBJ1-1; TRBD1 agrees at 9 bases. The V and J ends lost 2 bases and 4 bases, in that order; junction bases with no gene match: 14. Germline values: CDR1 SEHNR, CDR2 FQNEAQ (reference sequence). The CDR3 consists of 18 residues. The CDR3 nucleotides are TGTGCCAGCAGCTTACTTCCGGGACAGGGCGCGGGTGGCACTGAAGCTTTCTTT. This codes for CASSLLPGQGAGGTEAFF.

Of note for this clonotype: This may stem from a read error, because a much larger clone lies one nucleotide away. J is TRBJ1-1 and V is TRBV5-5; TRBD1 is a possible D gene (5 bases). The CDR3 contains 13 residues. V dropped 0 bases and J dropped 10 bases, with 13 bases sitting between them. CDR1 is SGHKS and CDR2 is YYEKEE in the germline V gene (reference sequence). This CDR3 reads CASSLALGVAAFF. The CDR3, as DNA: TGTGCCAGCAGCTTGGCACTGGGGGTAGCAGCTTTCTTT.

As to this clonotype: A much larger clonotype is one base distant, so this may be a read error. V gene TRBV5-3 combines with J gene TRBJ2-5; no clear D. TRBV5-3 is placed among ORFs of uncertain function. This CDR3 region has 13 residues. For the CDR3, the DNA is TGTGCCAGCAAGGTACCGAACCAAGAGACCCAGTGCTTC. Its translation: CASKVPNQETQCF.

About this clonotype itself: One end of the junction varies from germline; a read error may be responsible. The chain is built from TRBV9 and TRBJ2-3, with D possibly being TRBD1 or TRBD2 (5 bases each). The CDR3 covers 14 residues. Germline V gene sequence: CDR1 SGDLS, CDR2 YYNGEE. CDR3 loop: CASSVDGATDAQYF. The DNA for the CDR3 is TGTGCCAGCAGCGTAGACGGGGCGACAGATGCGCAGTATTTT.

The chain carries TRBV7-9 and TRBJ2-1; unclear D gene. CDR3 length equals 13 residues. Germline CDR1 SEHNR, CDR2 FQNEAQ (reference sequence). Between the trimmed V and J ends, which lost 5 bases and 12 bases, there was a span of 17 bases. This CDR3 is CASSPSWTDGQFF. The CDR3 nucleotides read TGTGCCAGCAGCCCCTCTTGGACCGATGGGCAGTTCTTC.

This clonotype was found many times. V usage is TRBV4-3 and J usage is TRBJ2-7, with D perhaps being TRBD1 or TRBD2 (7 bases each). Germline V lookup: CDR1 LGHNA, CDR2 YSLEER. This CDR3 is 15 amino acids long. The V end lost 4 bases, the J end lost 2 bases, and 15 bases lay between the germline ends. In DNA form, the CDR3 reads TGCGCCAGCAGCCCCTACCAGGGGGGGACCTACGAGCAGTACTTC. Amino acids: CASSPYQGGTYEQYF.

In this sample, this clonotype turned up a few times. The chain is built from TRBV11-2 and TRBJ1-2; no reliable D call. Germline CDR1 and CDR2: SGHAT and FQNNGV. V lost 0 bases and J lost 5, with 13 bases in between. There are 15 residues in the CDR3. CDR3 region: CASSLELGFAYGYTF. CDR3 sequence (DNA): TGTGCCAGCAGCTTAGAATTGGGTTTCGCGTATGGCTACACCTTC.